The T cell receptor (beta chain) described here comes from a study of chemoradiotherapy in HPV16-positive cancers. At the level of the study: Candidate HPV-specific clones and shared TCR motifs came from a couple of HPV16-positive patients.

Produced via immunoSEQ multiplex PCR; TCRdb's table is partial and in-frame only. The sample holds 6,500 to 8,500 clones, around four fifths seen once. Of note for this clone: Its antigen is still unknown.

Notes on the study in general: HPV-specific T cells were functionally defined from only two HPV16-positive patients. Non-HPV-specific T cells did not expand in tumors during treatment, whereas candidate HPV-specific clones and E7-related motifs did.

Germline V gene data show CDR1 as GTSNPN and CDR2 as SVGIG (reference sequence). The CDR3 has 14 amino acids. J was trimmed by 7 bases and V by 0 bases; bases with no gene match: 6. The chain combines TRBV30 with TRBJ1-2; 9 nucleotides align to TRBD1. The source material was tumor tissue, sampled from a patient who underwent chemoradiotherapy. The receptor's source is a human donor with HPV-associated anogenital cancer. The CDR3, as DNA: TGTGCCTGGAGTGTACAGGGGGCCGATGCTGGCTACACCTTC. Encoded protein: CAWSVQGADAGYTF.